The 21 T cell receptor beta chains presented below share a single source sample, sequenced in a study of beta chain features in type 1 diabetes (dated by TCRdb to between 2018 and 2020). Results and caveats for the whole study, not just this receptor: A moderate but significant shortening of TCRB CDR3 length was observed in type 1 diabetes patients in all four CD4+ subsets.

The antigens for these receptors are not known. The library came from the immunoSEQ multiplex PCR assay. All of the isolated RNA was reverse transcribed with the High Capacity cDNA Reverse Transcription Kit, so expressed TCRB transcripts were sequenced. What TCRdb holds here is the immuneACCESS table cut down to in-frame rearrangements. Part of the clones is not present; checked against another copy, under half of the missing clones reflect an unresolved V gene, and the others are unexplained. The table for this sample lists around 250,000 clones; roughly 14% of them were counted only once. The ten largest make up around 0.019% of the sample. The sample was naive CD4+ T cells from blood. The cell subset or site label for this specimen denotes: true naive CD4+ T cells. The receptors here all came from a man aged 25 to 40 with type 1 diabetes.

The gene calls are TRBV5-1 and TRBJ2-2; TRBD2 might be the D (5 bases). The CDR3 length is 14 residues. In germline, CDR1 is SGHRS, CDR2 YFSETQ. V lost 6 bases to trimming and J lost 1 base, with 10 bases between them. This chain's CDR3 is CASTVAGNTGELFF. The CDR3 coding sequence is TGCGCCAGCACCGTTGCGGGGAACACCGGGGAGCTGTTTTTT.

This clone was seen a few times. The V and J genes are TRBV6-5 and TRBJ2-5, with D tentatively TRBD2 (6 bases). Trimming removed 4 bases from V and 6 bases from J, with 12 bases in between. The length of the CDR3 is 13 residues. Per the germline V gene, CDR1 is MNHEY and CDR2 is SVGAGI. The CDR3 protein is CASSWPGGKTQYF. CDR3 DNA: TGTGCCAGCAGTTGGCCCGGGGGAAAGACCCAGTACTTC.

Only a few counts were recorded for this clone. This CDR3 is CASSRDRQETQYF. The CDR3 nucleotides are TGCGCCAGCAGCCGGGACAGACAAGAGACCCAGTACTTC. The J gene is TRBJ2-5, the V gene TRBV4-1; TRBD1 agrees at 7 bases. The CDR3 runs 13 residues. Per the germline V gene, CDR1 is MGHRA and CDR2 is YSYEKL. J lost 2 bases, V lost 4 bases, and 1 base had no gene match.

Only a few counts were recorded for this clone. CDR3 DNA sequence: TGTGCCAGCAGTCCCATCGGAGGCCCCAAGTTCTTC. It is translated as CASSPIGGPKFF. The V and J genes are TRBV6-5 and TRBJ2-1; possibly TRBD2 for D (5 bases). Trimming shortened V by 5 bases and J by 14 bases, and 16 bases separated the two germline ends. This CDR3 has 12 amino acids. Germline V gene lookup returns CDR1 MNHEY and CDR2 SVGAGI.

The CDR3 nucleotides are TGTGCCAGCGGGAGTATCCGGGGCACCGGGGAGCTGTTTTTT. It translates to CASGSIRGTGELFF. The chain joins TRBV2 to TRBJ2-2, with D perhaps TRBD2 (5 bases). CDR1 is SNHLY, CDR2 FYNNEI, per germline. Trimming stripped 8 bases from V and 4 bases from J, with 14 bases between. This CDR3 comprises 14 residues.

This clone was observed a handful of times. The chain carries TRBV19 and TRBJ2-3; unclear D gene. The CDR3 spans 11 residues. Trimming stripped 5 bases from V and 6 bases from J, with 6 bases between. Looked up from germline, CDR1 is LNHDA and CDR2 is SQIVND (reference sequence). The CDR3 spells CASSGADTQYF. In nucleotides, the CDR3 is TGTGCCAGTAGTGGAGCGGATACGCAGTATTTT. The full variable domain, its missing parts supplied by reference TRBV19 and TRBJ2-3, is DGGITQSPKYLFRKEGQNVTLSCEQNLNHDAMYWYRQDPGQGLRLIYYSQIVNDFQKGDIAEGYSVSREKKESFPLTVTSAQKNPTAFYLCASSGADTQYFGPGTRLTVL.

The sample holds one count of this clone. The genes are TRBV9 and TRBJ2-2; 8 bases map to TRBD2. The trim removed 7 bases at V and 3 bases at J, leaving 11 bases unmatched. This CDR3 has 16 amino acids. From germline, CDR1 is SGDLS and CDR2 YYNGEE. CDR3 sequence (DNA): TGTGCCAGCGGCGCGACGGGGGGGGCCGACACCGGGGAGCTGTTTTTT. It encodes CASGATGGADTGELFF.

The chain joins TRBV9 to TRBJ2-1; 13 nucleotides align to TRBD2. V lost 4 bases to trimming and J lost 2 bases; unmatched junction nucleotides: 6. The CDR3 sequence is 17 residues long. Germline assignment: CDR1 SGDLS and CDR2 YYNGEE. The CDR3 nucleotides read TGTGCCAGCAGCCCCGGAGGACTAGCGGGAGCCTACAATGAGCAGTTCTTC. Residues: CASSPGGLAGAYNEQFF. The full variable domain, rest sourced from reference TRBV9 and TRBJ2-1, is DSGVTQTPKHLITATGQRVTLRCSPRSGDLSVYWYQQSLDQGLQFLIQYYNGEERAKGNILERFSAQQFPDLHSELNLSSLELGDSALYFCASSPGGLAGAYNEQFFGPGTRLTVL.

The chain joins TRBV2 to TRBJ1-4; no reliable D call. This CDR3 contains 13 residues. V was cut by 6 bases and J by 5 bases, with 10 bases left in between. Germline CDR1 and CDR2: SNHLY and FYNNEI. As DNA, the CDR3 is TGTGCCAGCAGGTCTGAAGCGAATGAAAAACTGTTTTTT. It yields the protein CASRSEANEKLFF.

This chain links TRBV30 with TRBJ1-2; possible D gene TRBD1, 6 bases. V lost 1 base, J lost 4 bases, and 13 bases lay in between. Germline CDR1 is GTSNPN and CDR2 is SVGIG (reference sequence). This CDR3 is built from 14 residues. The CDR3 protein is CAWSDPQGVYGYTF. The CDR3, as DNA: TGTGCCTGGAGTGACCCACAGGGAGTCTATGGCTACACCTTC.

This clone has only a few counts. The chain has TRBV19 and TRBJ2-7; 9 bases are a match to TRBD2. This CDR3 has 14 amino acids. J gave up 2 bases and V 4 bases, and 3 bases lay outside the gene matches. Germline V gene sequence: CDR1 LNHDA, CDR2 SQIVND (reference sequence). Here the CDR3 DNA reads TGTGCCAGTAGTACTGGCGGGGGGGCCTACGAGCAGTACTTC. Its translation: CASSTGGGAYEQYF.

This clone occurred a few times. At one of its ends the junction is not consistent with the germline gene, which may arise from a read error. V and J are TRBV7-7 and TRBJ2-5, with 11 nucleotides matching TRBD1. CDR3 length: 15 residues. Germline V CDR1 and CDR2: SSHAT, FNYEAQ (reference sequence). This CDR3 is CASSLGQGAGETQYF. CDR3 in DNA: TGTGCTAGCAGCTTAGGACAGGGGGCTGGGGAGACCCAGTACTTC. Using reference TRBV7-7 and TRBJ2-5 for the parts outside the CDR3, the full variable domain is GAGVSQSPRYKVTKRGQDVTLRCDPISSHATLYWYQQALGQGPEFLTYFNYEAQPDKSGLPSDRFSAERPEGSISTLTIQRTEQRDSAMYRCASSLGQGAGETQYFGPGTRLLVL.

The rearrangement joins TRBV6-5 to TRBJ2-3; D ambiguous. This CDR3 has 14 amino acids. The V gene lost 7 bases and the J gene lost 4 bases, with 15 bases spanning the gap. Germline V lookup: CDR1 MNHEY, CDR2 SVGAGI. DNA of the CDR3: TGTGCCAGCACCACCCCGGGTGGCGCAGATACGCAGTATTTT. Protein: CASTTPGGADTQYF.

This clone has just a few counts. The CDR3 nucleotides are TGTGCCAGCAGCACGGGACACTGGAATTCACCCCTCCACTTT. Translating gives CASSTGHWNSPLHF. The chain combines TRBV5-6 with TRBJ1-6, with D possibly TRBD1 on 6 matching bases. This CDR3 contains 14 residues. Germline V gene lookup returns CDR1 SGHDT and CDR2 YYEEEE. Trimming removed 4 bases from V and 7 bases from J, with 12 bases in between. Full variable domain (rest looked up from reference TRBV5-6 and TRBJ1-6): DAGVTQSPTHLIKTRGQQVTLRCSPKSGHDTVSWYQQALGQGPQFIFQYYEEEERQRGNFPDRFSGHQFPNYSSELNVNALLLGDSALYLCASSTGHWNSPLHFGNGTRLTVT.

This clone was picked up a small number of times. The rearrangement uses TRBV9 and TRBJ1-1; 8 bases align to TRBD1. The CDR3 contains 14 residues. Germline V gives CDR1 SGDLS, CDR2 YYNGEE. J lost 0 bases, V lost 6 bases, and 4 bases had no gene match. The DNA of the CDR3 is TGTGCCAGCACGAGACAGGGGTTGAACACTGAAGCTTTCTTT. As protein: CASTRQGLNTEAFF.

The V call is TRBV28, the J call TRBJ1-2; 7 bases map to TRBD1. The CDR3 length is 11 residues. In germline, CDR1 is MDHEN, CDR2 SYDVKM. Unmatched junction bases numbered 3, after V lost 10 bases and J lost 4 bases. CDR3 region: CATAGGYGYTF. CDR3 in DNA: TGTGCCACAGCAGGGGGCTATGGCTACACCTTC.

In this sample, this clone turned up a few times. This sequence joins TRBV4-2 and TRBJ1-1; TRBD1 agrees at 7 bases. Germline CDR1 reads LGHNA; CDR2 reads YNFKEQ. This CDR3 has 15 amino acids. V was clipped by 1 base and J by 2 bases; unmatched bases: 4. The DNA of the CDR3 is TGTGCCAGCAGCCAAGTCCCAGGGGGAAACACTGAAGCTTTCTTT. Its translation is CASSQVPGGNTEAFF.

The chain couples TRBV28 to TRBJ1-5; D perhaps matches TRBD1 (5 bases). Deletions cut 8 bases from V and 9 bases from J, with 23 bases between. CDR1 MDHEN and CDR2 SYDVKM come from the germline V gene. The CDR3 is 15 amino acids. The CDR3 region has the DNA TGTGCCAGCGGTAAAAGCGGGAGGGGAGAAGGGCCCCAGCATTTT. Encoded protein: CASGKSGRGEGPQHF.

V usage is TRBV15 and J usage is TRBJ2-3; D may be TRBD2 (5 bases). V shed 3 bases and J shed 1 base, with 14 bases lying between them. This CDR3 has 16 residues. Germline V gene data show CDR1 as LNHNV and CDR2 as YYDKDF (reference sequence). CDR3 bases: TGTGCCACCAGCAGCCAGCGCGGTAGCGGCACAGATACGCAGTATTTT. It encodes CATSSQRGSGTDTQYF. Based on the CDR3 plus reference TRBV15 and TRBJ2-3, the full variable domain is DAMVIQNPRYQVTQFGKPVTLSCSQTLNHNVMYWYQQKSSQAPKLLFHYYDKDFNNEADTPDNFQSRRPNTSFCFLDIRSPGLGDTAMYLCATSSQRGSGTDTQYFGPGTRLTVL.

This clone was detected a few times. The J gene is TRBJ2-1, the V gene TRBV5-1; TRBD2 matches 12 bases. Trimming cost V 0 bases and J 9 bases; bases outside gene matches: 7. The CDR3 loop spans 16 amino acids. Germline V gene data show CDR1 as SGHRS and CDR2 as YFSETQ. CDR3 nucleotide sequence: TGCGCCAGCAGCTTGGCGACTAGCGGGGGAACGGGTGAGCAGTTCTTC. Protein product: CASSLATSGGTGEQFF.

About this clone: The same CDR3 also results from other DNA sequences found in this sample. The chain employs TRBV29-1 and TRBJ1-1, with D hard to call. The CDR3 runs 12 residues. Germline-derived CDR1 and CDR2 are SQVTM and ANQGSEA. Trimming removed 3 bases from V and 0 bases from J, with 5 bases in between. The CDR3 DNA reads TGCAGCGTTGACAGGCTGAACACTGAAGCTTTCTTT. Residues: CSVDRLNTEAFF.